The 10 T cell receptor beta chains reported below all come from one sample, sequenced in a study of shared clonotypes between healthy human individuals. Assay used: immunoSEQ multiplex PCR; TCRdb lists only in-frame clones, some missing. The repertoire holds approximately 1.4 million clones, approximately 98% seen once, with approximately 0.44% in the top ten. Material for sequencing was naive CD4+ T cells sorted from blood. Subset in this sample: CD45RA+ positively selected. Source of these receptors: a man aged 25 to 40 in good health.

This rearrangement joins TRBV5-6 to TRBJ1-1; TRBD1 might be the D (5 bases). The CDR3 contains 17 residues. The V end was cut by 2 bases, the J end by 7 bases, with 24 bases between. Germline CDR1 and CDR2: SGHDT and YYEEEE. CDR3 bases: TGTGCCAGCAGCTTCTCCCCCCAGCGGGCCCTGAGGGGTGAAGCTTTCTTT. The encoded protein is CASSFSPQRALRGEAFF.

Here the CDR3 reads CASSLLREGGNEQFF. CDR3 bases: TGTGCCAGCAGCTTATTGCGGGAGGGTGGTAATGAGCAGTTCTTC. The chain is built from TRBV7-3 and TRBJ2-1; 9 nucleotides line up with TRBD2. With 2 bases clipped from V and 7 bases from J, the junction kept 6 bases outside the gene matches. Germline lookup yields CDR1 SGHTA and CDR2 FQGTGA. The CDR3 sequence is 15 residues long.

The V gene is TRBV6-5, the J gene TRBJ2-1; D ambiguous. The CDR3 contains 12 residues. CDR1 is MNHEY and CDR2 is SVGAGI in the germline V gene. Trimming removed 2 bases at V and 7 bases at J, with 6 bases between. The CDR3 coding sequence is TGTGCCAGCAGTTACCACCCTAATGAGCAGTTCTTC. The encoded protein is CASSYHPNEQFF.

V and J are TRBV7-9 and TRBJ2-4, with D tentatively TRBD2 (5 bases). This CDR3 region has 16 residues. CDR1 and CDR2 (germline): SEHNR, FQNEAQ (reference sequence). V lost 1 base, J lost 1 base, and 11 bases lay in between. The CDR3 DNA reads TGTGCCAGCAGCTTAGACGGCGGGCCCGCCAAAAACATTCAGTACTTC. This codes for CASSLDGGPAKNIQYF.

The CDR3 here is CASTVPGQGIGNQPQHF. DNA of the CDR3: TGTGCCAGTACCGTCCCGGGACAGGGCATTGGCAATCAGCCCCAGCATTTT. The chain links TRBV19 to TRBJ1-5, with 9 bases matching TRBD1. This CDR3 has 17 residues. The junction had 12 bases not matched to a gene; V was cut back by 7 bases and J by 2 bases. Germline lookup yields CDR1 LNHDA and CDR2 SQIVND (reference sequence).

V usage is TRBV25-1 and J usage is TRBJ2-1; D not certain. The CDR3 consists of 14 residues. Germline-derived CDR1 and CDR2 are MGHDK and SYGVNS. V lost 2 bases and J 4 bases, leaving 9 bases between the germline ends. The CDR3: CASSEQSWYNEQFF. CDR3 bases: TGTGCCAGCAGTGAACAAAGCTGGTACAATGAGCAGTTCTTC.

The rearrangement uses TRBV6-5 and TRBJ1-4; D is uncertain. V lost 6 bases, J lost 3 bases, and 11 bases lay in between. This CDR3 has 14 amino acids. Germline loops: CDR1 MNHEY, CDR2 SVGAGI. The CDR3 DNA follows: TGTGCCAGCAGGGAACGGGCAGCTAATGAAAAACTGTTTTTT. Its protein product is CASRERAANEKLFF.

This chain joins TRBV4-1 and TRBJ2-7, with 9 positions matching TRBD2. V dropped 6 bases and J dropped 4; count of bases not matched to a gene: 10. This CDR3 spans 15 amino acids. Looked up from germline, CDR1 is MGHRA and CDR2 is YSYEKL. The CDR3, as DNA: TGCGCCAGCAGACGTGAGGGACTAGCAACTTACGAGCAGTACTTC. Its protein is CASRREGLATYEQYF.

This clone was observed once. The chain has TRBV30 and TRBJ1-2, with D possibly being TRBD1 (5 bases). The germline V and J ends were trimmed by 1 base and 4 bases, with 13 bases remaining between them. The CDR3 runs 14 residues. CDR1 and CDR2 (germline): GTSNPN, SVGIG (reference sequence). CDR3 protein: CAWSGQPATYGYTF. The CDR3, as DNA: TGTGCCTGGAGTGGACAGCCAGCAACCTATGGCTACACCTTC.

The chain carries TRBV7-9 and TRBJ2-1; the match to TRBD2 covers 10 bases. The length of the CDR3 is 16 residues. V dropped 3 bases and J dropped 2; count of bases not matched to a gene: 4. CDR1 SEHNR and CDR2 FQNEAQ come from the germline V gene (reference sequence). CDR3 DNA sequence: TGTGCCAGCAGCTTGTCTCTAGCGGGAGCCTACAATGAGCAGTTCTTC. Residues: CASSLSLAGAYNEQFF.